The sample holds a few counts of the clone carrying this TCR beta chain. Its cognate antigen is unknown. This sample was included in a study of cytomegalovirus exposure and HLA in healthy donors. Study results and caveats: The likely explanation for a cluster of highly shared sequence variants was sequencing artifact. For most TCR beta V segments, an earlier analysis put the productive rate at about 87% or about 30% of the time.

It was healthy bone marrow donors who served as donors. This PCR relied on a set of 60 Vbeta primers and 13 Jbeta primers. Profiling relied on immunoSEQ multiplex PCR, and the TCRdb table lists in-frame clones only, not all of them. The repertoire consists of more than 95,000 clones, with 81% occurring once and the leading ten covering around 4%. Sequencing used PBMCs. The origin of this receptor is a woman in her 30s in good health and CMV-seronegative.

The CDR3 DNA reads TGTGCCAGCAGCGGCGACATGAACACTGAAGCTTTCTTT. This translates into CASSGDMNTEAFF. The rearrangement uses TRBV2 and TRBJ1-1; no clear D. Germline CDR1 SNHLY, CDR2 FYNNEI. CDR3 length equals 13 residues. V was pared by 6 bases and J by 0 bases, with 8 bases between.